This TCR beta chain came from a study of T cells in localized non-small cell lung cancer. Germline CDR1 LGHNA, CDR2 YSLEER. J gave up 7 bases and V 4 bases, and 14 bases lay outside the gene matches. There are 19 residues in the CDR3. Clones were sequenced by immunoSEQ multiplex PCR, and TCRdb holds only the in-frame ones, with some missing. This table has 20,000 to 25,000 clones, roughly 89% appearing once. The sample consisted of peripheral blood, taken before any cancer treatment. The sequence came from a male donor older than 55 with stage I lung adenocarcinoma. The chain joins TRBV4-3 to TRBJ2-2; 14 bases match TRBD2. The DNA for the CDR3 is TGCGCCAGCAGCCGGCTGACCGGGACTAGCGGGGGCCCGAGCGGGGAGCTGTTTTTT. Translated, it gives CASSRLTGTSGGPSGELFF.